The 23 T cell receptor beta chains reported below all come from one sample, sequenced in a study of T cell responses to AZD1222 COVID-19 vaccine. Repertoires were generated with immunoSEQ multiplex PCR, while TCRdb's copy carries only in-frame clones and drops some. The sample has approximately 100,000 clones; just over 90% are singletons. Material: peripheral blood, obtained on day 0 of AZD1222 vaccination. The source is an adult in good health.

This clone was counted a few times. The chain joins TRBV6-5 to TRBJ2-2; D is undetermined. This CDR3 comprises 14 residues. V was clipped by 0 bases and J by 5 bases, with 7 bases between them. From germline, CDR1 is MNHEY and CDR2 SVGAGI. The DNA of the CDR3 is TGTGCCAGCAGTTACTCCGACGGGACCGGGGAGCTGTTTTTT. Encoded protein: CASSYSDGTGELFF.

The rearrangement links TRBV10-3 to TRBJ1-6; D unclear. V was cut by 3 bases and J by 3 bases, with 9 bases left in between. Germline values: CDR1 ENHRY, CDR2 SYGVKD. The CDR3 is made up of 15 amino acids. The DNA for the CDR3 is TGTGCCATCAGTGAAGGCGTTTACTATAATTCACCCCTCCACTTT. Encoded protein: CAISEGVYYNSPLHF.

A few counts support this clone. The rearrangement uses TRBV5-1 and TRBJ2-1; 8 positions match TRBD1. Germline CDR1 is SGHRS and CDR2 is YFSETQ. The CDR3 sequence is 16 residues long. V gave up 4 bases and J gave up 6 bases; unmatched junction bases: 12. CDR3 protein: CASSVWPGQGSNEQFF. The CDR3 DNA sequence: TGCGCCAGCAGCGTCTGGCCCGGACAGGGATCCAATGAGCAGTTCTTC.

Regarding this clone: One junction end disagrees with the germline gene, perhaps due to a read error. The chain uses TRBV11-3 and TRBJ2-3; 14 nucleotides agree with TRBD2. Germline CDR1 SGHNT, CDR2 YENEEA. The CDR3 has 17 amino acids. CDR3 protein: CASSLSGLAGGTDTQYF. CDR3 in DNA: TGTGCCAGCAGCTTATCCGGACTAGCGGGGGGCACGGATACGCAGTATTTT.

The chain uses TRBV13 and TRBJ1-5, with unresolved D. V was shortened by 1 base and J by 4 bases, with 5 bases between the two germline ends. There are 13 residues in the CDR3. Germline V CDR1 and CDR2: PRHDT, FYEKMQ (reference sequence). CDR3 nucleotide sequence: TGTGCCAGCAGCTTAGCTCCAAATCAGCCCCAGCATTTT. Translated, it gives CASSLAPNQPQHF.

This sequence joins TRBV4-1 and TRBJ1-3; unclear D gene. This CDR3 is built from 15 residues. CDR1 and CDR2 from the germline V gene are MGHRA and YSYEKL. Trimming shortened V by 1 base and J by 1 base, and 8 bases separated the two germline ends. CDR3 loop: CASSQVQSSGNTIYF. The CDR3 coding sequence is TGCGCCAGCAGCCAAGTACAGAGTTCTGGAAACACCATATATTTT.

The chain combines TRBV20-1 with TRBJ1-1, with TRBD1 as a possible D gene (5 bases). This CDR3 spans 11 amino acids. Germline values: CDR1 DFQATT, CDR2 SNEGSKA (reference sequence). Trimming took 0 bases from V and 8 from J, leaving 7 bases between them. In DNA, the CDR3 is TGCAGTGCTAGAGAACAGGAGGAAGCTTTCTTT. This codes for CSAREQEEAFF.

This clone was recorded once. The chain has TRBV5-1 and TRBJ1-2; D perhaps matches TRBD1 (6 bases). V was clipped by 0 bases and J by 8 bases, with 14 bases between them. The CDR3 loop spans 14 amino acids. CDR1 is SGHRS, CDR2 YFSETQ, per germline. The CDR3 DNA reads as TGCGCCAGCAGCTTGGGGGCCAGGGGAGGAGGCTACACCTTC. Amino acids: CASSLGARGGGYTF.

The chain recombines TRBV18 with TRBJ1-1; no clear D gene. CDR3 length: 15 amino acids. Germline V gene sequence: CDR1 KGHSH, CDR2 LQKENI. V lost 4 bases to trimming and J lost 4 bases, with 16 bases between them. CDR3 in amino acids: CASSQARESGTEAFF. The CDR3 DNA follows: TGTGCCAGCTCACAGGCGCGTGAGTCGGGCACTGAAGCTTTCTTT.

The rearrangement uses TRBV2 and TRBJ2-7; D remains ambiguous. Trimming took off 6 bases at V and 7 bases at J, with 13 bases between the two ends. Germline V gene sequence: CDR1 SNHLY, CDR2 FYNNEI. The CDR3 totals 12 residues. The CDR3 DNA reads as TGTGCCAGCAGCCCCTCCCTCCCGGAGCAGTACTTC. It codes for CASSPSLPEQYF.

J is TRBJ1-2 and V is TRBV24-1, with 9 bases fitting TRBD1. The CDR3 sequence is 15 residues long. Germline V gene lookup returns CDR1 KGHDR and CDR2 SFDVKD. V dropped 4 bases and J dropped 4; count of bases not matched to a gene: 6. CDR3 region: CATSDPTGGSYGYTF. The CDR3 DNA reads as TGTGCCACCAGTGACCCGACAGGGGGATCCTATGGCTACACCTTC.

The rearrangement uses TRBV7-2 and TRBJ1-2; D is uncertain. The V and J ends lost 2 bases and 0 bases respectively, with 10 bases between them. CDR1 and CDR2 (germline): SGHTA, FQGNSA. CDR3 length: 15 residues. The CDR3 region is CASSLQSGSNYGYTF. The CDR3 coding sequence is TGTGCCAGCAGCTTACAATCGGGATCTAACTATGGCTACACCTTC.

The genes are TRBV19 and TRBJ2-7; TRBD1 might be the D (5 bases). Trimming took off 6 bases at V and 2 bases at J, with 14 bases between the two ends. The CDR3 covers 14 residues. The germline V gene has CDR1 LNHDA and CDR2 SQIVND (reference sequence). The CDR3 region has the DNA TGTGCCAGTAGGGGCAGGGCTTTCCCCTACGAGCAGTACTTC. It translates to CASRGRAFPYEQYF.

The rearrangement joins TRBV6-5 to TRBJ1-1, with D maybe TRBD1 (6 bases). CDR3 length equals 14 residues. Germline CDR1 MNHEY, CDR2 SVGAGI. Trimming left V 7 bases short and J 3 bases short, with 15 bases between. Here the CDR3 reads CASTRGHKDTEAFF. The CDR3 DNA sequence: TGTGCCAGCACCCGGGGGCATAAGGACACTGAAGCTTTCTTT.

The V and J genes are TRBV7-8 and TRBJ1-2; D remains ambiguous. The CDR3 is 12 amino acids. Trimming took off 5 bases at V and 2 bases at J, with 6 bases between the two ends. CDR1 and CDR2 (germline): SGHVS, FQNEAQ. CDR3: CASSARNYGYTF. The CDR3, as DNA: TGTGCCAGCAGCGCCCGAAACTATGGCTACACCTTC.

The chain has TRBV7-2 and TRBJ2-1, with D perhaps matching TRBD2 (5 bases). Trimming removed 0 bases at V and 7 bases at J, with 7 bases between. The CDR3 has 13 residues. Germline lookup yields CDR1 SGHTA and CDR2 FQGNSA. Here the CDR3 reads CASSLARVNEQFF. The CDR3 coding sequence is TGTGCCAGCAGCTTAGCGCGGGTGAATGAGCAGTTCTTC. Supplemented by reference TRBV7-2 and TRBJ2-1, the full variable domain reads GAGVSQSPSNKVTEKGKDVELRCDPISGHTALYWYRQSLGQGLEFLIYFQGNSAPDKSGLPSDRFSAERTGGSVSTLTIQRTQQEDSAVYLCASSLARVNEQFFGPGTRLTVL.

The CDR3 DNA follows: TGTGCCATCAGTGAGGGTGGGGCTATAGACTATGGCTACACCTTC. Its protein product is CAISEGGAIDYGYTF. This sequence joins TRBV10-3 and TRBJ1-2; a possible D gene is TRBD1 (5 bases). Germline-derived CDR1 and CDR2 are ENHRY and SYGVKD. The CDR3 covers 15 residues. The V end was cut by 2 bases, the J end by 3 bases, with 13 bases between.

The genes are TRBV5-1 and TRBJ1-1; a weak D match, TRBD1 (5 bases). This CDR3 region has 14 residues. The V end was cut by 4 bases, the J end by 0 bases, with 10 bases between. Germline V gene data show CDR1 as SGHRS and CDR2 as YFSETQ. Written as DNA, the CDR3 is TGCGCCAGCAGCAGGGACCGGTTGAACACTGAAGCTTTCTTT. Translation: CASSRDRLNTEAFF.

The chain is built from TRBV7-9 and TRBJ2-1; 10 nucleotides align to TRBD2. Germline loops: CDR1 SEHNR, CDR2 FQNEAQ (reference sequence). The trim removed 0 bases at V and 5 bases at J, leaving 4 bases unmatched. The CDR3 spans 16 residues. CDR3 amino acids: CASSLASGGTNNEQFF. As DNA, the CDR3 is TGTGCCAGCAGCTTAGCTAGCGGGGGGACGAACAATGAGCAGTTCTTC.

The rearrangement joins TRBV2 to TRBJ1-5, with D unresolved. Deletions cut 0 bases from V and 3 bases from J, with 12 bases between. The CDR3 is made up of 16 amino acids. CDR1 and CDR2 from the germline V gene are SNHLY and FYNNEI. The CDR3 loop reads CASSEAGAWTNQPQHF. The CDR3 DNA reads as TGTGCCAGCAGTGAAGCTGGCGCATGGACCAATCAGCCCCAGCATTTT. Drawing the rest from reference TRBV2 and TRBJ1-5, the complete variable domain is EPEVTQTPSHQVTQMGQEVILRCVPISNHLYFYWYRQILGQKVEFLVSFYNNEISEKSEIFDDQFSVERPDGSNFTLKIRSTKLEDSAMYFCASSEAGAWTNQPQHFGDGTRLSIL.

The chain links TRBV19 to TRBJ1-3, with D possibly TRBD1 on 5 matching bases. CDR1 is LNHDA and CDR2 is SQIVND in the germline V gene (reference sequence). V lost 5 bases and J lost 0, with 8 bases in between. CDR3 length equals 14 residues. The chain's CDR3 is CASSEQASGNTIYF. The CDR3 nucleotides are TGTGCCAGTAGTGAACAGGCCTCTGGAAACACCATATATTTT.

The chain links TRBV5-1 to TRBJ1-2; tentatively, D is TRBD1 (6 bases). The V and J ends lost 0 bases and 4 bases respectively, with 10 bases between them. CDR3 size: 14 residues. Germline V lookup: CDR1 SGHRS, CDR2 YFSETQ. CDR3 residues: CASSLATGSYGYTF. CDR3 sequence (DNA): TGCGCCAGCAGCTTGGCCACAGGGTCCTATGGCTACACCTTC. Combining the CDR3 with reference TRBV5-1 and TRBJ1-2 gives the whole variable domain KAGVTQTPRYLIKTRGQQVTLSCSPISGHRSVSWYQQTPGQGLQFLFEYFSETQRNKGNFPGRFSGRQFSNSRSEMNVSTLELGDSALYLCASSLATGSYGYTFGSGTRLTVV.

This chain uses TRBV5-5 with TRBJ1-1; 8 bases agree with TRBD1. Germline V CDR1 and CDR2: SGHKS, YYEKEE (reference sequence). The CDR3 has 15 residues. V shed 7 bases, J shed 5 bases, and the junction held 13 bases outside the gene matches. CDR3 amino acids: CASGPLSGGRTEAFF. The CDR3 nucleotides are TGTGCCAGCGGACCTCTATCAGGGGGCCGAACTGAAGCTTTCTTT. The whole variable domain, remainder taken from reference TRBV5-5 and TRBJ1-1, is DAGVTQSPTHLIKTRGQQVTLRCSPISGHKSVSWYQQVLGQGPQFIFQYYEKEERGRGNFPDRFSARQFPNYSSELNVNALLLGDSALYLCASGPLSGGRTEAFFGQGTRLTVV.